Listed below are T cell receptor beta chains from one sample, sequenced in a study of response to subunit inactivated influenza vaccine. TCRdb used MiXCR to reprocess the RT-PCR reads, holding one entry per CDR3 protein. The sample has about 310,000 distinct CDR3 sequences, about 20% seen once. The sequenced sample was PBMCs from blood, obtained 21 months after vaccination. All receptors derive from a man aged 45-69 years who received an inactivated influenza vaccine. CDR3s include the opening cysteine and the closing phenylalanine or tryptophan. A D gene is named only where the DNA matches it firmly. The listing skips clone size in some rows; elsewhere it reads once, few, many or a size class.

j_call clone_size d_call v_call cdr3_aa cdr3_nt
TRBJ2-5 few NA TRBV12-3/TRBV12-4 CASSLTSQETQYF TGTGCCAGCAGTTTAACCAGTCAAGAGACCCAGTACTTC
TRBJ1-2 few TRBD1 TRBV12-3/TRBV12-4 CASSLGDRGVRYTF TGTGCCAGCAGTTTAGGAGACAGGGGTGTCCGCTACACCTTC
TRBJ2-7 NA TRBD2 TRBV6-2/TRBV6-3 CASSSPLAGVFSEQYF TGTGCCAGCAGTTCACCCCTAGCGGGAGTCTTCTCCGAGCAGTACTTC
TRBJ2-3 many TRBD1 TRBV12-3/TRBV12-4 CASSAGTATDTQYF TGTGCCAGCAGTGCCGGGACAGCCACAGATACGCAGTATTTT
TRBJ2-1 NA NA TRBV7-2 CASSPNLWGNEQFF TGTGCCAGCAGCCCGAACCTTTGGGGCAATGAGCAGTTCTTC
TRBJ2-4 NA NA TRBV12-3/TRBV12-4 CASSPTAGIGEDGNIQYF TGTGCCAGCAGTCCAACTGCCGGGATCGGGGAGGATGGAAACATTCAGTACTTC
TRBJ2-7 NA NA TRBV20-1 CSASGETRFTYEQYF TGCAGTGCTAGTGGGGAAACCCGCTTTACCTACGAGCAGTACTTC
TRBJ2-7 few NA TRBV5-6 CASSQRGWNEQYF TGTGCCAGCAGCCAAAGGGGATGGAACGAGCAGTACTTC
TRBJ2-7 NA NA TRBV19 CASSLGHNYEQYF TGTGCCAGTAGTCTGGGACATAACTACGAGCAGTACTTC
TRBJ2-1 NA TRBD2 TRBV11-1 CARSSSFGLAGAITYNEQFF TGTGCCCGCAGCTCGTCCTTTGGACTAGCGGGAGCTATCACCTACAATGAGCAGTTCTTC
TRBJ1-1 few NA TRBV12-3/TRBV12-4 CASREPFRGGFRMNTEAFF TGTGCCAGCAGAGAGCCATTCAGGGGAGGCTTTAGAATGAACACTGAAGCTTTCTTT
TRBJ1-4 NA TRBD1 TRBV7-2 CASSRSRDRVTGEKLFF TGTGCCAGCAGCCGGTCCCGGGACAGGGTGACGGGAGAAAAACTGTTTTTT
TRBJ2-5 NA NA TRBV20-1 CSAWDILETQYF TGCAGTGCATGGGACATCCTAGAGACCCAGTACTTC
TRBJ2-1 few TRBD1 TRBV28 CASTTGTASYNEQFF TGTGCCAGCACTACCGGGACAGCCTCCTACAATGAGCAGTTCTTC
TRBJ1-4 few NA TRBV20-1 CSASATNEKLFF TGCAGTGCTAGTGCAACTAATGAAAAACTGTTTTTT
TRBJ1-3 many NA TRBV4-3 CASSQVGLPGGNTIYF TGCGCCAGCAGCCAAGTAGGCCTTCCCGGCGGAAACACCATATATTTT
TRBJ1-2 NA NA TRBV12-3/TRBV12-4 CASSFGSRGYTF TGTGCCAGCAGTTTTGGGAGCCGAGGCTACACCTTC
TRBJ1-5 many NA TRBV18 CASSGGPNQPQHF TGTGCCAGCTCGGGGGGGCCAAATCAGCCCCAGCATTTT
TRBJ2-5 NA NA TRBV4-2 CASSQAEGFGETQYF TGTGCCAGCAGCCAAGCGGAAGGATTCGGTGAGACCCAGTACTTC
TRBJ1-2 few NA TRBV27 CASRPYEGGKAYGYTF TGTGCCAGCAGACCCTATGAAGGAGGGAAGGCCTATGGCTACACCTTC
TRBJ2-3 NA TRBD2 TRBV4-3 CASSQGAGGVDTQYF TGCGCCAGCAGCCAAGGAGCGGGAGGAGTTGATACGCAGTATTTT
TRBJ1-2 few NA TRBV4-1 CASSQDWGNYGYTF TGCGCCAGCAGCCAAGATTGGGGGAACTATGGCTACACCTTC